The entry below describes one TCR beta chain. Its specificity is not known. Sequenced by immunoSEQ multiplex PCR; TCRdb stores in-frame clones only, minus some. Seen here are around 41,000 clones, about 94% observed once, and the top ten hold roughly 2%. At study entry, adolescents had tuberculin skin tests and IGRA screening. This entry comes from a study of T cells in tuberculosis. Study details: This South African cohort compared adolescents with or without latent tuberculosis against adults with active tuberculosis. Study results and limitations: Active tuberculosis patients had shorter CDR3-alpha; the beta difference was nonsignificant. GMM-specific TCRs were nearer to active tuberculosis alpha repertoires, suggesting expansion.

This CDR3 is 16 amino acids long. Germline-derived CDR1 and CDR2 are SGHTA and FQGNSA. V lost 2 bases and J lost 2, with 14 bases in between. The chain links TRBV7-2 to TRBJ2-3; D possibly corresponds to TRBD2 (6 bases). The sequenced material came from PBMCs. The TCR originated in a donor aged 5 to 30 with latent tuberculosis or without tuberculosis infection. Some clones in this sample may be carry-over from other donors' samples. The CDR3 sequence: CASSLLSSGLTDTQYF. The CDR3 coding sequence is TGTGCCAGCAGCTTACTGAGTAGCGGCCTCACAGATACGCAGTATTTT.